This T cell receptor (beta chain) was sequenced in a study of control samples from healthy donors and cancer patients (dated by TCRdb to the early 2020s). Receptors were amplified or captured by the immunoSEQ multiplex PCR assay. Entries here come from immuneACCESS through TCRdb and include only in-frame sequences with V and J called. Some clones fail to appear in such tables; in the studies checked, an unresolved V gene covers under half of the shortfall, and the cause of the remainder is unknown. The sample profile shows 60,000 to 75,000 clones; 89% of them were found once. The ten largest make up around 5.1% of the sample. A word on this clone: There is no known antigen for this receptor. Base quality data are lacking; no much larger clone is found one base away.

The receptor comes from a man aged 55 to 70 with colorectal cancer. Specimen: PBMCs.

The CDR3 protein is CASSKGLNYGYTF. In nucleotide form, the sequence is TGTGCCAGCTCAAAGGGACTCAACTATGGCTACACCTTC. This chain joins TRBV18 to TRBJ1-2; TRBD1 is a possible D gene, resting on 5 matching bases. In the germline V gene, CDR1 corresponds to KGHSH and CDR2 to LQKENI. From its cysteine to its phenylalanine, the CDR3 spans 13 amino acids. This entry keeps only the CDR3 DNA: 39 bases, framed from base 1. V and J lose 5 bases and 2 bases, and a span of 9 bases separates them.